This note documents a single T cell receptor (beta chain) sequence. No antigen is known for it. The data derive from a study of T-cell reconstitution after alpha-beta-depleted transplantation in children. Findings of the study overall: Expanded clones from the graft, numbering several hundred, reportedly supplied alpha-beta T cells about two months after transplant. T-cell counts and diversity were attributed mostly to newly produced T cells one year after transplant.

The length of the CDR3 is 13 residues. V was shortened by 4 bases and J by 3 bases, with 9 bases between the two germline ends. Germline lookup yields CDR1 SNHLY and CDR2 FYNNEI. Unique molecular identifiers were used to barcode this TCRbeta library. TCRdb itself ran the PCR reads through MiXCR, one entry per CDR3 protein. The sample has 700,000 to 850,000 distinct CDR3 sequences, 16% seen once. V is TRBV2 and J is TRBJ1-1; D ambiguous. The material was PBMCs, mostly from graft donor cells, obtained 360 days after TCRalphabeta/CD19-depleted stem cell transplant. This receptor was identified in a male patient younger than 18 who had a stem cell transplant for acute lymphoblastic leukemia, so the T cells may come from the graft donor. For the CDR3, the DNA is TGTGCCAGCAGTGTAAGAAGGGACACTGAAGCTTTCTTT. Protein sequence: CASSVRRDTEAFF.